This passage covers 28 T cell receptor beta chains from one sample sequenced in a study of CD8 T cells in Susac syndrome. Random hexamers were used to reverse transcribe the RNA input (about 0.45 to 1 ug). TCRdb reanalysed the immunoSEQ multiplex PCR reads using MiXCR and keeps one entry per CDR3 protein. The sample gives about 280,000 distinct CDR3 sequences, roughly 85% of which show up once; about 0.11% is in the top ten. The source material was CD8+ T cells from PBMCs. The source is a human donor with multiple sclerosis.

This clonotype has a handful of counts. The rearrangement links TRBV5-1 to TRBJ2-7; 7 nucleotides align to TRBD2. Looked up from germline, CDR1 is SGHRS and CDR2 is YFSETQ. The CDR3 consists of 15 residues. Germline trimming cut 2 bases from V and 7 bases from J; bases unmatched to any gene: 12. The CDR3 spells CASSLGRHLGGEQYF. CDR3 nucleotide sequence: TGCGCCAGCAGCTTAGGTCGGCACTTGGGAGGGGAGCAGTACTTC. Drawing the rest from reference TRBV5-1 and TRBJ2-7, the complete variable domain is KAGVTQTPRYLIKTRGQQVTLSCSPISGHRSVSWYQQTPGQGLQFLFEYFSETQRNKGNFPGRFSGRQFSNSRSEMNVSTLELGDSALYLCASSLGRHLGGEQYFGPGTRLTVT.

This clonotype has only a few counts. CDR3 protein: CASAGTGDDNEQFF. The CDR3 nucleotides are TGTGCCAGCGCCGGGACAGGGGACGACAATGAGCAGTTCTTC. The gene calls are TRBV2 and TRBJ2-1; 10 bases map to TRBD1. CDR1 SNHLY and CDR2 FYNNEI come from the germline V gene. The V gene end was trimmed by 8 bases and the J gene end by 5 bases; junction bases not matched to a gene: 6. CDR3 size: 14 residues.

The rearrangement links TRBV10-2 to TRBJ1-1; 9 bases agree with TRBD1. V was pared by 0 bases and J by 5 bases, with 7 bases of the junction left unmatched. The CDR3 loop spans 16 amino acids. The V gene's germline CDR1 is WSHSY and CDR2 SAAADI. The CDR3 loop is CASSESRWTGVTEAFF. CDR3 bases: TGCGCCAGCAGTGAGTCGAGGTGGACAGGGGTGACTGAAGCTTTCTTT.

V and J are TRBV2 and TRBJ2-7; possibly TRBD1 for D (5 bases). Between the trimmed V and J ends, which lost 5 bases and 7 bases, there was a span of 15 bases. Per germline, CDR1 SNHLY and CDR2 FYNNEI. This CDR3 is built from 13 residues. The CDR3 DNA reads as TGTGCCAGCAGTACAGGAACGAGACAAGAGCAGTACTTC. Translating it yields CASSTGTRQEQYF.

This rearrangement joins TRBV19 to TRBJ1-1, with 9 bases identical to TRBD1. The CDR3 totals 13 residues. The V gene's germline CDR1 is LNHDA and CDR2 SQIVND (reference sequence). Losses at the gene ends were 6 bases for V and 10 bases for J; bases not matched to a gene: 9. CDR3 region: CASRDRDREVAFF. As DNA, the CDR3 is TGTGCCAGTAGGGACCGGGACAGGGAAGTAGCTTTCTTT. The full variable domain, in which reference TRBV19 and TRBJ1-1 provide the parts outside the CDR3, is DGGITQSPKYLFRKEGQNVTLSCEQNLNHDAMYWYRQDPGQGLRLIYYSQIVNDFQKGDIAEGYSVSREKKESFPLTVTSAQKNPTAFYLCASRDRDREVAFFGQGTRLTVV.

The rearrangement joins TRBV4-1 to TRBJ1-6; no definite D call. Germline loops: CDR1 MGHRA, CDR2 YSYEKL. The CDR3 is 16 amino acids. The V end was cut by 0 bases, the J end by 10 bases, with 16 bases between. CDR3 in DNA: TGCGCCAGCAGCCAAGATGGAGGTTCCAGTCGATCACCCCTCCACTTT. The encoded protein is CASSQDGGSSRSPLHF.

J is TRBJ2-5 and V is TRBV11-2; D might be TRBD1 or TRBD2, each matching 5 bases. The germline V and J ends were trimmed by 5 bases and 5 bases, with 15 bases remaining between them. Looked up from germline, CDR1 is SGHAT and CDR2 is FQNNGV. The CDR3 totals 14 residues. The CDR3 region is CASSHTGPRETQYF. Here the CDR3 DNA reads TGTGCCAGCAGCCACACGGGGCCTCGGGAGACCCAGTACTTC.

This chain uses TRBV12-3 or TRBV12-4 with TRBJ1-3; D remains ambiguous. This CDR3 comprises 13 residues. Trimming removed 10 bases from V and 7 bases from J, with 17 bases in between. CDR3 coding DNA: TGTGCCAACTACCAAGGGTCGGGTAACACCATATATTTT. It translates to CANYQGSGNTIYF.

J is TRBJ2-1 and V is TRBV11-2, with TRBD1 identical over 10 bases. This CDR3 has 14 residues. With 3 bases clipped from V and 12 bases from J, the junction kept 8 bases outside the gene matches. The V gene's germline CDR1 is SGHAT and CDR2 FQNNGV. The CDR3 is CASSLLKGDRGQFF. DNA for the CDR3: TGTGCCAGCAGCTTGCTCAAGGGGGACAGGGGGCAGTTCTTC.

The chain joins TRBV19 to TRBJ1-1, with no clear D. V dropped 2 bases and J dropped 8 bases, with 9 bases sitting between them. Germline CDR1 reads LNHDA; CDR2 reads SQIVND (reference sequence). The CDR3 is 12 residues long. CDR3: CASSIPDGEAFF. The CDR3 nucleotides are TGTGCCAGTAGTATACCAGACGGAGAAGCTTTCTTT. The variable domain in full, with the rest retrieved from reference TRBV19 and TRBJ1-1, is DGGITQSPKYLFRKEGQNVTLSCEQNLNHDAMYWYRQDPGQGLRLIYYSQIVNDFQKGDIAEGYSVSREKKESFPLTVTSAQKNPTAFYLCASSIPDGEAFFGQGTRLTVV.

The chain recombines TRBV20-1 with TRBJ2-1; TRBD2 matches at 8 bases. The CDR3 loop spans 15 amino acids. The germline V gene has CDR1 DFQATT and CDR2 SNEGSKA (reference sequence). The V and J ends lost 0 bases and 4 bases, in that order; junction bases with no gene match: 5. Here the CDR3 reads CSAREVAGKYNEQFF. CDR3 bases: TGCAGTGCTAGAGAGGTAGCGGGGAAATACAATGAGCAGTTCTTC.

The rearrangement uses TRBV25-1 and TRBJ2-1, with D unresolved. There are 15 residues in the CDR3. The V end lost 2 bases, the J end lost 2 bases, and 10 bases lay between the germline ends. The V gene's germline CDR1 is MGHDK and CDR2 SYGVNS. For the CDR3, the DNA is TGTGCCAGCAGTGAAATCGAGCACACCTACAATGAGCAGTTCTTC. This gives the protein CASSEIEHTYNEQFF.

This clonotype was observed a handful of times. The chain joins TRBV6-5 to TRBJ1-1, with D possibly being TRBD1 (5 bases). CDR1 and CDR2 from the germline V gene are MNHEY and SVGAGI. V was trimmed by 8 bases and J by 1 base, leaving 11 bases between them. The CDR3 length is 13 residues. The CDR3 nucleotides are TGTGCCAGCTGCTGGAGGGGGAACACTGAAGCTTTCTTT. This translates into CASCWRGNTEAFF.

In this sample, this clonotype turned up a few times. DNA for the CDR3: TGTGCCAGCAGCGCTGGACTAGCGGAATACAATGAGCAGTTCTTC. Its translation is CASSAGLAEYNEQFF. The chain employs TRBV2 and TRBJ2-1, with TRBD2 matching 10 bases. CDR1 and CDR2 from the germline V gene are SNHLY and FYNNEI. Unmatched junction bases numbered 6, after V lost 6 bases and J lost 4 bases. The CDR3 is 15 residues long. Full variable domain (rest looked up from reference TRBV2 and TRBJ2-1): EPEVTQTPSHQVTQMGQEVILRCVPISNHLYFYWYRQILGQKVEFLVSFYNNEISEKSEIFDDQFSVERPDGSNFTLKIRSTKLEDSAMYFCASSAGLAEYNEQFFGPGTRLTVL.

J is TRBJ1-1 and V is TRBV3-1; 8 bases agree with TRBD1. CDR1 is LGHDT and CDR2 is YNNKEL in the germline V gene (reference sequence). J was trimmed by 5 bases and V by 2 bases; bases with no gene match: 4. This CDR3 is built from 14 residues. The CDR3 coding sequence is TGTGCCAGCAGCCAAACACAGGGGGGGACTGAAGCTTTCTTT. Its protein is CASSQTQGGTEAFF.

The chain has TRBV5-1 and TRBJ2-7, with 7 nucleotides matching TRBD2. With 3 bases clipped from V and 4 bases from J, the junction kept 7 bases outside the gene matches. Germline values: CDR1 SGHRS, CDR2 YFSETQ. CDR3 size: 14 residues. This CDR3 reads CASSSSGTYYEQYF. CDR3 sequence (DNA): TGCGCCAGCAGCTCCAGCGGGACTTATTACGAGCAGTACTTC.

This clonotype occurred a few times. CDR3: CASSYGADLSSYEQYF. The CDR3 bases are TGTGCCAGCAGTTACGGAGCCGATCTAAGCTCCTACGAGCAGTACTTC. J is TRBJ2-7 and V is TRBV6-5; D is uncertain. V was pared by 2 bases and J by 0 bases, with 14 bases between. Per germline, CDR1 MNHEY and CDR2 SVGAGI. CDR3 length: 16 amino acids.

The chain couples TRBV9 to TRBJ1-2; D unresolved. The V end was cut by 0 bases, the J end by 0 bases, with 9 bases between. There are 15 residues in the CDR3. Germline-derived CDR1 and CDR2 are SGDLS and YYNGEE. The CDR3 loop reads CASSVADQANYGYTF. CDR3 bases: TGTGCCAGCAGCGTAGCGGACCAAGCTAACTATGGCTACACCTTC. Using reference TRBV9 and TRBJ1-2 for the parts outside the CDR3, the full variable domain is DSGVTQTPKHLITATGQRVTLRCSPRSGDLSVYWYQQSLDQGLQFLIQYYNGEERAKGNILERFSAQQFPDLHSELNLSSLELGDSALYFCASSVADQANYGYTFGSGTRLTVV.

For the CDR3, the DNA is TGCAGTGCCCTTCCCGGGGACAGGGCATACGAGCAGTACTTC. Protein sequence: CSALPGDRAYEQYF. This chain joins TRBV20-1 and TRBJ2-7; 9 positions match TRBD1. Germline lookup yields CDR1 DFQATT and CDR2 SNEGSKA (reference sequence). CDR3 length: 14 amino acids. The junction had 10 bases not matched to a gene; V was cut back by 6 bases and J by 4 bases.

This sequence joins TRBV15 and TRBJ1-1; 10 bases line up with TRBD1. J gave up 8 bases and V 3 bases, and 18 bases lay outside the gene matches. There are 18 residues in the CDR3. Germline V gives CDR1 LNHNV, CDR2 YYDKDF (reference sequence). The CDR3 DNA is TGTGCCACCAGCAGTGTCCGGGACAGGGGTCCGCCGCCCCGAGAAGCTTTCTTT. Translated, it gives CATSSVRDRGPPPREAFF.

The gene calls are TRBV2 and TRBJ1-1; 8 nucleotides agree with TRBD1. The germline V gene has CDR1 SNHLY and CDR2 FYNNEI. The CDR3 has 16 residues. The junction had 4 bases not matched to a gene; V was cut back by 0 bases and J by 1 base. CDR3 protein: CASSEADRARNTEAFF. In nucleotides, the CDR3 is TGTGCCAGCAGTGAAGCGGACAGGGCTCGGAACACTGAAGCTTTCTTT.

The chain recombines TRBV7-6 with TRBJ2-1, with D maybe TRBD1 (6 bases). V lost 0 bases and J 0 bases, leaving 21 bases between the germline ends. The CDR3 consists of 20 residues. CDR1 and CDR2 from the germline V gene are SGHVS and FNYEAQ. CDR3 region: CASSLAYPLAGTHSYNEQFF. The CDR3 DNA is TGTGCCAGCAGCTTAGCTTACCCTTTAGCCGGGACACACTCCTACAATGAGCAGTTCTTC. Combining the CDR3 with reference TRBV7-6 and TRBJ2-1 gives the whole variable domain GAGVSQSPRYKVTKRGQDVALRCDPISGHVSLYWYRQALGQGPEFLTYFNYEAQQDKSGLPNDRFSAERPEGSISTLTIQRTEQRDSAMYRCASSLAYPLAGTHSYNEQFFGPGTRLTVL.

V is TRBV27 and J is TRBJ2-3; tentatively, D is TRBD2 (6 bases). Germline CDR1 reads MNHEY; CDR2 reads SMNVEV (reference sequence). The CDR3 totals 16 residues. With 7 bases removed from V and 1 base from J, the gap between germline ends came to 18 bases. The CDR3 DNA follows: TGTGCCAGCAACCTATTGCGGGGAGGAGGCACAGATACGCAGTATTTT. Protein: CASNLLRGGGTDTQYF.

The chain combines TRBV5-6 with TRBJ2-1; the match to TRBD2 covers 7 bases. Germline CDR1 SGHDT, CDR2 YYEEEE. The junction had 3 bases not matched to a gene; V was cut back by 0 bases and J by 9 bases. CDR3 length: 13 residues. This chain's CDR3 is CASSLGLAPEQFF. In DNA form, the CDR3 reads TGTGCCAGCAGCTTGGGACTAGCCCCTGAGCAGTTCTTC.

CDR3 in amino acids: CASSIDPKEPYPYNEQFF. CDR3 DNA sequence: TGTGCCAGTAGTATAGATCCTAAAGAGCCTTATCCCTACAATGAGCAGTTCTTC. This chain uses TRBV19 with TRBJ2-1, with D unresolved. Germline CDR1 reads LNHDA; CDR2 reads SQIVND (reference sequence). Trimming shortened V by 0 bases and J by 2 bases, and 17 bases separated the two germline ends. The CDR3 sequence is 18 residues long. Supplemented by reference TRBV19 and TRBJ2-1, the full variable domain reads DGGITQSPKYLFRKEGQNVTLSCEQNLNHDAMYWYRQDPGQGLRLIYYSQIVNDFQKGDIAEGYSVSREKKESFPLTVTSAQKNPTAFYLCASSIDPKEPYPYNEQFFGPGTRLTVL.

The V call is TRBV4-1, the J call TRBJ2-7, with TRBD1 as a possible D gene (5 bases). V was clipped by 1 base and J by 3 bases, with 13 bases between them. In germline, CDR1 is MGHRA, CDR2 YSYEKL. CDR3 size: 15 residues. The CDR3: CASSQGPTAHYEQYF. The CDR3 DNA reads as TGCGCCAGCAGCCAAGGTCCGACAGCTCACTACGAGCAGTACTTC.

This clonotype is a singleton in its sample. The chain combines TRBV6-5 with TRBJ2-5; 8 bases map to TRBD2. Germline V CDR1 and CDR2: MNHEY, SVGAGI. CDR3 size: 15 residues. The junction had 3 bases not matched to a gene; V was cut back by 1 base and J by 2 bases. CDR3 in DNA: TGTGCCAGCAGTTACTACGGGGGGGGTCAAGAGACCCAGTACTTC. The encoded protein is CASSYYGGGQETQYF.

CDR3 sequence: CSARDPSGDTNEQFF. CDR3 DNA sequence: TGCAGTGCTAGAGACCCTAGCGGGGACACCAATGAGCAGTTCTTC. The rearrangement links TRBV20-1 to TRBJ2-1, with 9 bases identical to TRBD2. Germline assignment: CDR1 DFQATT and CDR2 SNEGSKA (reference sequence). CDR3 length equals 15 residues. Trimming at V came to 0 bases and at J to 6 bases, leaving 6 bases not matched to a gene.